This TCR beta chain was identified during a study of control samples from healthy donors and cancer patients. The table came from immunoSEQ multiplex PCR; TCRdb's copy has only in-frame clones and leaves some out. This table holds 350,000 to 450,000 clones, about 93% found once. The CDR3 is 14 amino acids. The germline V gene encodes CDR1 MNHEY and CDR2 SVGAGI. J was trimmed by 9 bases and V by 7 bases; bases with no gene match: 10. This clone was observed a few times. The TCR was taken from a man aged 35-49 years with head and neck cancer. Sequencing input: PBMCs. This chain joins TRBV6-5 and TRBJ1-5; 9 nucleotides line up with TRBD1. The CDR3 DNA reads as TGTGCCAGCACCGACAGGGGGGGAGAGGGGCCCCAGCATTTT. The encoded protein is CASTDRGGEGPQHF.